One sample yielded the 13 T cell receptor beta chains listed below, sequenced in a study of blood T cell repertoires in COVID-19. TCRdb's table, derived via immunoSEQ multiplex PCR, lists solely in-frame clones and lacks some. This repertoire shows 120,000 or so clones, around 78% found once; its top ten account for about 2.1%. The source material was peripheral blood. The receptors shown here come from a man in his sixties or seventies with acute or convalescent COVID-19.

This rearrangement joins TRBV9 to TRBJ2-1; D possibly corresponds to TRBD1 (6 bases). CDR3 length: 15 residues. Germline V gene lookup returns CDR1 SGDLS and CDR2 YYNGEE. V dropped 4 bases and J dropped 5 bases, with 16 bases sitting between them. CDR3 amino acids: CASSPSPRTDNEQFF. CDR3 DNA: TGTGCCAGCAGCCCTAGTCCAAGGACAGACAATGAGCAGTTCTTC.

The chain is built from TRBV4-3 and TRBJ1-6, with D tentatively TRBD1 (6 bases). The CDR3 extends over 13 amino acids. Germline values: CDR1 LGHNA, CDR2 YSLEER. Deletions cut 1 base from V and 14 bases from J, with 12 bases between. This chain's CDR3 is CASSQAREGALHF. The CDR3 coding sequence is TGCGCCAGCAGCCAAGCCCGGGAGGGGGCCCTCCACTTT.

This clone was seen only a few times. The rearrangement links TRBV15 to TRBJ1-5, with D possibly TRBD1 on 5 matching bases. The ends were cut back, 10 bases at V and 6 bases at J, with 19 bases in the middle. CDR3 length equals 14 residues. Germline-derived CDR1 and CDR2 are LNHNV and YYDKDF (reference sequence). CDR3 protein: CANSGGGVAQPQHF. The CDR3 nucleotides are TGTGCCAACTCGGGTGGGGGGGTAGCTCAGCCCCAGCATTTT.

V is TRBV5-6 and J is TRBJ2-5, with D maybe TRBD2 (5 bases). Trimming removed 2 bases from V and 4 bases from J, with 15 bases in between. Germline V gives CDR1 SGHDT, CDR2 YYEEEE. CDR3 length equals 15 residues. The CDR3 DNA reads TGTGCCAGCAGCTTACTAGGTCGGGTCGGAGAGACCCAGTACTTC. As protein: CASSLLGRVGETQYF.

This clone was found a few times. V usage is TRBV7-2 and J usage is TRBJ1-6; D call uncertain. Germline loops: CDR1 SGHTA, CDR2 FQGNSA. The CDR3 runs to 14 residues. V was trimmed by 5 bases and J by 10 bases, leaving 15 bases between them. In DNA, the CDR3 is TGTGCCAGCAGCCTGGCGGGAGTTGGATCACCCCTCCACTTT. This codes for CASSLAGVGSPLHF.

This clone was seen just once. The rearrangement links TRBV6-1 to TRBJ1-2, with 8 nucleotides matching TRBD1. CDR3 length: 14 residues. V was clipped by 3 bases and J by 7 bases; unmatched bases: 7. The V gene's germline CDR1 is MNHNS and CDR2 SASEGT. The CDR3 coding sequence is TGTGCCAGCAGTGACGGAACAGGGGGTCCTGGCTACACCTTC. It is translated as CASSDGTGGPGYTF.

The V call is TRBV19, the J call TRBJ1-2; 8 positions match TRBD1. Germline CDR1 and CDR2: LNHDA and SQIVND (reference sequence). The CDR3 contains 15 residues. Trimming cost V 6 bases and J 8 bases; bases outside gene matches: 14. CDR3 sequence: CASSAQTGEGSGYTF. The CDR3 bases are TGTGCCAGTAGCGCCCAGACAGGGGAGGGTAGCGGCTACACCTTC. Complete variable domain (other parts from reference TRBV19 and TRBJ1-2): DGGITQSPKYLFRKEGQNVTLSCEQNLNHDAMYWYRQDPGQGLRLIYYSQIVNDFQKGDIAEGYSVSREKKESFPLTVTSAQKNPTAFYLCASSAQTGEGSGYTFGSGTRLTVV.

The chain links TRBV10-3 to TRBJ1-1, with 7 bases aligning to TRBD1. Germline CDR1 is ENHRY and CDR2 is SYGVKD. The CDR3 loop spans 13 amino acids. J gave up 1 base and V 7 bases, and 3 bases lay outside the gene matches. The CDR3 here is CAITQGENTEAFF. DNA of the CDR3: TGTGCCATCACCCAGGGGGAGAACACTGAAGCTTTCTTT.

This clone was found once. The V and J genes are TRBV18 and TRBJ2-2, with D perhaps matching TRBD1 (6 bases). Germline V gene sequence: CDR1 KGHSH, CDR2 LQKENI. V was cut by 6 bases and J by 5 bases, with 10 bases left in between. The CDR3 spans 13 residues. The CDR3 DNA reads TGTGCCAGCTCGCAAGACAGGACCGGGGAGCTGTTTTTT. Translating it yields CASSQDRTGELFF.

This clone was seen just once. The V call is TRBV6-1, the J call TRBJ2-6; no definite D call. CDR1 and CDR2 (germline): MNHNS, SASEGT. The V end lost 3 bases, the J end lost 0 bases, and 6 bases lay between the germline ends. The CDR3 runs to 15 residues. Here the CDR3 DNA reads TGTGCCAGCAGTGAGCGGCGCTCTGGGGCCAACGTCCTGACTTTC. Its translation is CASSERRSGANVLTF.

This rearrangement joins TRBV6-5 to TRBJ1-1; the D gene is possibly TRBD1 (5 bases). V dropped 5 bases and J dropped 11 bases, with 12 bases sitting between them. The CDR3 has 11 residues. Germline V gene data show CDR1 as MNHEY and CDR2 as SVGAGI. The DNA for the CDR3 is TGTGCCAGCAGTCACGGGGGGGTGGCTTTCTTT. Protein product: CASSHGGVAFF.

This chain joins TRBV6-2 or TRBV6-3 and TRBJ2-1; 7 bases match TRBD2. Germline assignment: CDR1 MNHEY and CDR2 SVGEGT. The CDR3 length is 12 residues. J was trimmed by 10 bases and V by 2 bases; bases with no gene match: 2. CDR3 in amino acids: CASSYVGGEQFF. The CDR3 coding sequence is TGTGCCAGCAGTTACGTGGGAGGGGAGCAGTTCTTC.

V usage is TRBV19 and J usage is TRBJ1-6, with TRBD1 as a possible D gene (5 bases). Trimming removed 5 bases from V and 6 bases from J, with 20 bases in between. In germline, CDR1 is LNHDA, CDR2 SQIVND (reference sequence). This CDR3 comprises 17 residues. The CDR3 here is CASSAGALGGFNSPLHF. The CDR3 coding sequence is TGTGCCAGTAGTGCGGGCGCACTCGGGGGGTTTAATTCACCCCTCCACTTT.